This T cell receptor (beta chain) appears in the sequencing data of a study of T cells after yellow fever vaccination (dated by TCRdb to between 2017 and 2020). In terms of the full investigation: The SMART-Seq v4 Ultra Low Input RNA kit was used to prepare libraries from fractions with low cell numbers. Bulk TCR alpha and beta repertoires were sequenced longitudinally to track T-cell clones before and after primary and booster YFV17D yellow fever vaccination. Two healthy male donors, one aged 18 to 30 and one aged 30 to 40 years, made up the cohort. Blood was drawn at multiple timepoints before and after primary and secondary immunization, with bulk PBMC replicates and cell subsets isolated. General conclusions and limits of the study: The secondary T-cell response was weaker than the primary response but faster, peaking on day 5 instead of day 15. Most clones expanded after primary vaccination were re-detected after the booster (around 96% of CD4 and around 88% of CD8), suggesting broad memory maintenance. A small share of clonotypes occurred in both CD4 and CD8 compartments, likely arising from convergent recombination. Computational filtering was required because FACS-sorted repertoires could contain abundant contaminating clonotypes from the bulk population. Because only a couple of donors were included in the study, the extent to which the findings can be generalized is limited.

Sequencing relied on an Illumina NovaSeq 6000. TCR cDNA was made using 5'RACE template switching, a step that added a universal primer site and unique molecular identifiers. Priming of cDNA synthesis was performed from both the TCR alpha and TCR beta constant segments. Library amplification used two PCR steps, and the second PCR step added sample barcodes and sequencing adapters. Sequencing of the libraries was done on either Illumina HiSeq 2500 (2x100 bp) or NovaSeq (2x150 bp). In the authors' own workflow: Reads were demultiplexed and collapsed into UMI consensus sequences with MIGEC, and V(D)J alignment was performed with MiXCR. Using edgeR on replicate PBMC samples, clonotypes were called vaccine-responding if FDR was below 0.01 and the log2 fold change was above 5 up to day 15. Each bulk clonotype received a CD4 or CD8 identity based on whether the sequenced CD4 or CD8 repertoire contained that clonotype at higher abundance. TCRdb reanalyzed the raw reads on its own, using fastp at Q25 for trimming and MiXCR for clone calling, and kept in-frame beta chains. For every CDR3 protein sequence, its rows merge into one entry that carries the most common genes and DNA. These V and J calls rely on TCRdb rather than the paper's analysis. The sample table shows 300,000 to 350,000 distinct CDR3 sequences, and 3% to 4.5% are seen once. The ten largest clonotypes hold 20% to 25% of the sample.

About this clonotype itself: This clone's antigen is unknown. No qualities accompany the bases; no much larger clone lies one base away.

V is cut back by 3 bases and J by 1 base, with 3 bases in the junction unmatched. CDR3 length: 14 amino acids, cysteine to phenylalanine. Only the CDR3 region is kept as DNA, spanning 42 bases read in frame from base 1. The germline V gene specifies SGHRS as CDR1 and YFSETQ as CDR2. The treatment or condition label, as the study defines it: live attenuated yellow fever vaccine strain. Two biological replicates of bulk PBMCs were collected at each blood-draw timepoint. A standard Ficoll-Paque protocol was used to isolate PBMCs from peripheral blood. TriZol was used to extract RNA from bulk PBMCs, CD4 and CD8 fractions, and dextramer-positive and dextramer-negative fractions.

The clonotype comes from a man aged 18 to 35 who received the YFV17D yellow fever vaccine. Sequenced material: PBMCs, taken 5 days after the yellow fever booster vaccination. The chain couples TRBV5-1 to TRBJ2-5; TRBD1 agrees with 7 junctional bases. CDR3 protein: CASSSTGTQETQYF. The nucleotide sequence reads TGCGCCAGCAGCTCGACAGGGACCCAAGAGACCCAGTACTTC.